Listed below are T cell receptor beta chains from one sample, sequenced in a study of CD8+CD57+ T cells in acquired aplastic anemia. TCRdb ran MiXCR on the reads and lists one entry per CDR3 protein. Of fewer than 250,000 distinct CDR3 sequences listed, around 46% were seen once; the top ten hold under 9%. Sequences were obtained from sorted CD4+, CD8+, or CD8+CD57+ T cells (not recorded which) from PBMCs. The receptors were gathered from a human donor with aplastic anemia. The CDR3 runs from the conserved cysteine through the conserved F or W. Each record gives: D gene, clone size, J gene, V gene, CDR3 protein, CDR3 DNA. D genes are given only for firm matches. Clone size appears in some rows only: once, few, many, or a class for an expanded clone.

>NA|NA|TRBJ2-7|TRBV15
CATSRGTFRGGEQYF
TGTGCCACCAGCAGAGGGACGTTCAGGGGTGGCGAGCAGTACTTC
>TRBD1|many|TRBJ2-7|TRBV4-3
CASSQDLGTGAYEQYF
TGCGCCAGCAGCCAAGACCTCGGGACAGGGGCCTACGAGCAGTACTTC
>NA|NA|TRBJ2-6|TRBV12-3/TRBV12-4
CASTQWGAGANVLTF
TGTGCCAGCACCCAGTGGGGGGCTGGGGCCAACGTCCTGACTTTC
>NA|NA|TRBJ1-2|TRBV7-9
CASSSTPADGYTF
TGTGCCAGCAGCTCGACACCCGCTGACGGCTACACCTTC
>NA|many|TRBJ1-2|TRBV20-1
CSGKVIDYGYTF
TGCAGTGGCAAGGTTATCGACTATGGCTACACCTTC
>NA|NA|TRBJ1-1|TRBV29-1
CSVGRWRGYNTEAFF
TGCAGCGTTGGTAGGTGGAGGGGCTACAACACTGAAGCTTTCTTT
>NA|many|TRBJ2-7|TRBV7-2
CASSGPTSYEQYF
TGTGCCAGCAGCGGACCAACAAGCTACGAGCAGTACTTC
>TRBD1|NA|TRBJ1-6|TRBV5-4
CASSWDSPEYNSPLHF
TGTGCCAGCAGCTGGGACAGTCCGGAGTATAATTCACCCCTCCACTTT
>TRBD2|NA|TRBJ2-7|TRBV7-9
CASSLGDGGSSYEQYF
TGTGCCAGCAGCTTAGGGGACGGGGGGTCGTCCTACGAGCAGTACTTC
>TRBD1|few|TRBJ1-2|TRBV5-8
CASSVVLGQGAYGYGYTF
TGTGCCAGCAGCGTCGTACTGGGACAGGGGGCATATGGGTATGGCTACACCTTC
>TRBD1|many|TRBJ2-1|TRBV7-9
CASSQDRGGYNEQFF
TGTGCCAGCAGCCAGGACAGGGGGGGTTACAATGAGCAGTTCTTC
>NA|NA|TRBJ1-1|TRBV10-3
CAIGGQKNTEAFF
TGTGCCATCGGTGGACAGAAAAACACTGAAGCTTTCTTT
>NA|NA|TRBJ1-1|TRBV6-1
CAAGGLTEAFF
TGTGCCGCCGGGGGGCTAACTGAAGCTTTCTTT
>TRBD2|once|TRBJ2-3|TRBV20-1
CSAPRTSGGVSTQYF
TGCAGTGCTCCCAGGACTAGCGGGGGGGTATCTACGCAGTATTTT
>NA|many|TRBJ2-2|TRBV29-1
CSVEGRNTGELFF
TGCAGCGTTGAAGGGCGAAACACCGGGGAGCTGTTTTTT
>TRBD2|NA|TRBJ2-1|TRBV25-1
CASSEVGAGGVVDEQFF
TGTGCCAGCAGTGAAGTGGGGGCGGGGGGGGTGGTGGATGAGCAGTTCTTC
>NA|many|TRBJ2-7|TRBV2
CASSDPGDYEQYF
TGTGCCAGCAGTGACCCGGGGGACTACGAGCAGTACTTC
>NA|NA|TRBJ1-4|TRBV20-1
CSARYRSNEKLFF
TGCAGTGCTAGATACAGGTCTAATGAAAAACTGTTTTTT
>TRBD2|many|TRBJ2-3|TRBV11-2
CASSLEAGGSTDTQYF
TGTGCCAGCAGCTTAGAGGCGGGGGGGAGCACAGATACGCAGTATTTT
>TRBD2|many|TRBJ2-7|TRBV20-1
CSARHQRGSSYEQYF
TGCAGTGCTAGACACCAGCGGGGAAGCTCCTACGAGCAGTACTTC
>NA|NA|TRBJ1-2|TRBV12-3/TRBV12-4
CASRPSDTYGYTF
TGTGCCAGCAGACCCAGTGATACCTATGGCTACACCTTC
>NA|NA|TRBJ2-7|TRBV29-1
CSVGDRRYEQYF
TGCAGCGTTGGCGACAGGCGATACGAGCAGTACTTC
>TRBD1|NA|TRBJ2-7|TRBV29-1
CSVARQGVDEQYF
TGCAGCGTTGCTAGACAGGGGGTCGACGAGCAGTACTTC
>TRBD2|NA|TRBJ2-5|TRBV27
CASSLGRWGLQETQYF
TGTGCCAGCAGTTTGGGGCGGTGGGGACTACAAGAGACCCAGTACTTC
>NA|few|TRBJ2-1|TRBV19
CASSGAYEQFF
TGTGCCTCTTCCGGGGCGTATGAGCAGTTCTTC
>NA|many|TRBJ2-3|TRBV12-3/TRBV12-4
CASSFKDLSSTDTQYF
TGTGCCAGCAGTTTTAAAGACCTTTCTAGCACAGATACGCAGTATTTT
>NA|many|TRBJ1-5|TRBV7-6
CASSSTGGNQPQHF
TGTGCCAGCAGCTCGACTGGGGGGAATCAGCCCCAGCATTTT
>NA|many|TRBJ1-2|TRBV14
CASSQDAQPLLHYGYTF
TGTGCCAGCAGCCAAGATGCTCAGCCACTACTTCACTATGGCTACACCTTC
>NA|NA|TRBJ2-3|TRBV15
CATSSQGRGRGTDTQYF
TGTGCCACCAGCTCCCAGGGGAGGGGACGCGGCACAGATACGCAGTATTTT
>NA|NA|TRBJ1-1|TRBV5-1
CASSPDGGGNAEAFF
TGCGCCAGCAGCCCCGACGGGGGCGGGAACGCTGAAGCTTTCTTT